One T cell receptor beta chain is described in this entry. This sample is drawn from a study of blood T cell repertoires in COVID-19. About the research overall: The samples span acute and convalescent COVID-19 from the United States, Italy and Spain. Sample material is recorded as cDNA or gDNA derived from T cells, B-cell-depleted T cells, or PBMCs.

Original methodology: Amplification from reference gene primers served as the basis for estimated nucleated cell counts. The assay was immunoSEQ multiplex PCR, and TCRdb's table has in-frame clones only and misses some. Clonal size and the V and J genes are those of that table, whereas D and trimming came from the DNA. The data show approximately 290,000 clones, approximately 90% seen once. The CDR3 extends over 14 amino acids. The ends were cut back, 4 bases at V and 6 bases at J, with 17 bases in the middle. Germline V lookup: CDR1 SGHNT, CDR2 YYREEE (reference sequence). The sequence was obtained from a young man with active or convalescent COVID-19. The specimen sequenced was peripheral blood. J is TRBJ2-7 and V is TRBV5-4; a weak D match, TRBD2 (5 bases). CDR3 amino acids: CASSIDASSGEQYF. In nucleotides, the CDR3 is TGTGCCAGCAGCATCGATGCTAGCTCGGGCGAGCAGTACTTC.